A single sample is the source of the 5 T cell receptor beta chains below, sequenced in a study of blood T cell repertoires in COVID-19. The assay was immunoSEQ multiplex PCR, and TCRdb's table has in-frame clones only and misses some. The repertoire includes roughly 75,000 clones, approximately 90% of them detected once, and less than 0.65% sits in the top ten. Sequenced input: peripheral blood. The receptors come from a man between 60 and 75 years old with acute or convalescent COVID-19.

CDR3 loop: CSASLGTGWTGELFF. CDR3 sequence (DNA): TGCAGTGCTAGTCTCGGGACAGGGTGGACCGGGGAGCTGTTTTTT. The chain combines TRBV20-1 with TRBJ2-2, with TRBD1 matching over 9 bases. CDR1 and CDR2 (germline): DFQATT, SNEGSKA (reference sequence). The ends lost 3 bases at V and 5 bases at J; junction bases unmatched: 7. The CDR3 is 15 amino acids.

This chain uses TRBV29-1 with TRBJ2-5; 10 bases agree with TRBD1. The junction had 15 bases not matched to a gene; V was cut back by 7 bases and J by 4 bases. The germline V gene has CDR1 SQVTM and CDR2 ANQGSEA. CDR3 length: 16 amino acids. CDR3 bases: TGCAGCGCAGAATCCCCCGGGACAGGGGTTGGAGAGACCCAGTACTTC. Translated: CSAESPGTGVGETQYF.

This chain joins TRBV5-4 and TRBJ1-4; 7 bases map to TRBD1. The CDR3 loop spans 14 amino acids. Germline CDR1 and CDR2: SGHNT and YYREEE (reference sequence). The J segment lost 8 bases and the V segment lost 0 bases, leaving 4 bases of the junction unmatched. DNA for the CDR3: TGTGCCAGCAGCTTGGGGCAGGGGGACGAAAAACTGTTTTTT. This codes for CASSLGQGDEKLFF.

The rearrangement uses TRBV25-1 and TRBJ1-1, with D possibly matching TRBD1 (5 bases). The CDR3 loop spans 13 amino acids. Germline CDR1 is MGHDK and CDR2 is SYGVNS. Trimming left V 1 base short and J 7 bases short, with 10 bases between. CDR3 region: CASSEFGGNEAFF. Here the CDR3 DNA reads TGTGCCAGCAGTGAATTTGGGGGGAATGAAGCTTTCTTT.

This clone was seen only once. V and J are TRBV7-9 and TRBJ1-6; weak D call: TRBD1 (6 bases). The V end was cut by 4 bases, the J end by 6 bases, with 13 bases between. Germline V lookup: CDR1 SEHNR, CDR2 FQNEAQ (reference sequence). The CDR3 runs to 15 residues. The CDR3, as DNA: TGTGCCAGCAGCTCCAGGGGAGGGGGTAATTCACCCCTCCACTTT. Translation gives CASSSRGGGNSPLHF.